Listed here are 5 T cell receptor beta chains from one sample, sequenced in a study of T cell repertoires in cytomegalovirus infection. MiXCR, run by TCRdb on the reads, gives a single entry per CDR3 protein. Here the sample spans about 740,000 distinct CDR3 sequences, under 40% being singletons. Sequenced sample: PBMCs. These receptors came from a human donor in good health (CMV status not recorded). Some clones in this sample may be carry-over from other donors' samples.

The chain joins TRBV2 to TRBJ1-1; D gene uncertain. There are 14 residues in the CDR3. V lost 4 bases and J lost 1, with 10 bases in between. Per the germline V gene, CDR1 is SNHLY and CDR2 is FYNNEI. As DNA, the CDR3 is TGTGCCAGCAGTGTCCGGGCGGGGAACACTGAAGCTTTCTTT. Encoded protein: CASSVRAGNTEAFF.

In this sample, this clonotype turned up a few times. V and J are TRBV5-4 and TRBJ1-1, with D perhaps TRBD1 (5 bases). CDR3 length equals 14 residues. The germline V gene encodes CDR1 SGHNT and CDR2 YYREEE (reference sequence). V was clipped by 4 bases and J by 5 bases, with 15 bases between them. The CDR3 is CASSRDPSGTEAFF. In DNA, the CDR3 is TGTGCCAGCAGCCGGGACCCATCGGGGACTGAAGCTTTCTTT. Full variable domain (rest looked up from reference TRBV5-4 and TRBJ1-1): ETGVTQSPTHLIKTRGQQVTLRCSSQSGHNTVSWYQQALGQGPQFIFQYYREEENGRGNFPPRFSGLQFPNYSSELNVNALELDDSALYLCASSRDPSGTEAFFGQGTRLTVV.

In its sample, this clonotype was seen many times. V gene TRBV11-2 combines with J gene TRBJ1-1; possible D gene TRBD1, 6 bases. V lost 2 bases to trimming and J lost 1 base, with 11 bases between them. The CDR3 has 15 amino acids. CDR1 is SGHAT, CDR2 FQNNGV, per germline. The CDR3 DNA follows: TGTGCCAGCAGCTTAAGGCAGGGGAGGAACACTGAAGCTTTCTTT. This sequence encodes CASSLRQGRNTEAFF.

This clonotype was observed a few times. The chain carries TRBV12-3 or TRBV12-4 and TRBJ2-1; D remains unclear. The CDR3 is 16 amino acids. V dropped 2 bases and J dropped 10 bases, with 21 bases sitting between them. The CDR3 DNA reads TGTGCCAGCAGTTTAAGGACCCCTGCCGTAGCTTCGGAGCAGTTCTTC. Translation gives CASSLRTPAVASEQFF.

This clonotype was seen only once. The chain links TRBV19 to TRBJ2-1, with D perhaps matching TRBD1 (5 bases). The V end lost 6 bases, the J end lost 3 bases, and 12 bases lay between the germline ends. The CDR3 is 14 amino acids. Germline values: CDR1 LNHDA, CDR2 SQIVND (reference sequence). CDR3 protein: CASRVQDGYNEQFF. Written as DNA, the CDR3 is TGTGCCAGTAGAGTACAGGACGGCTACAATGAGCAGTTCTTC.